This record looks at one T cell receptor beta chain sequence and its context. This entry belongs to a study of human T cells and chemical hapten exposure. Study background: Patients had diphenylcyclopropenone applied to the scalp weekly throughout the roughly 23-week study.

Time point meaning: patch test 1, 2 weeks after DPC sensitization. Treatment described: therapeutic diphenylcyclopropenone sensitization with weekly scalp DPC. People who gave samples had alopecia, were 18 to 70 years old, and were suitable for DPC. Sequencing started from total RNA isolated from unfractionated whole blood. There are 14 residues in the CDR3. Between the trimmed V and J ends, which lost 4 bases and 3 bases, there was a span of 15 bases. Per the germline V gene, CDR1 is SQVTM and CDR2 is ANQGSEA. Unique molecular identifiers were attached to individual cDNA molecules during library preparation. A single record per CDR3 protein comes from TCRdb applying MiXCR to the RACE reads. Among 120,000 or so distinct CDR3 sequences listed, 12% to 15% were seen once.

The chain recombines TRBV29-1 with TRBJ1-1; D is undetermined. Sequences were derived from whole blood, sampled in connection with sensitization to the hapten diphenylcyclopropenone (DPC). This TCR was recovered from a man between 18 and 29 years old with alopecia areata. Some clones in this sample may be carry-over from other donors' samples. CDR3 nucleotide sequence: TGCAGCGTTGCGATCCGCGGAGTGGACACTGAAGCTTTCTTT. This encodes CSVAIRGVDTEAFF.